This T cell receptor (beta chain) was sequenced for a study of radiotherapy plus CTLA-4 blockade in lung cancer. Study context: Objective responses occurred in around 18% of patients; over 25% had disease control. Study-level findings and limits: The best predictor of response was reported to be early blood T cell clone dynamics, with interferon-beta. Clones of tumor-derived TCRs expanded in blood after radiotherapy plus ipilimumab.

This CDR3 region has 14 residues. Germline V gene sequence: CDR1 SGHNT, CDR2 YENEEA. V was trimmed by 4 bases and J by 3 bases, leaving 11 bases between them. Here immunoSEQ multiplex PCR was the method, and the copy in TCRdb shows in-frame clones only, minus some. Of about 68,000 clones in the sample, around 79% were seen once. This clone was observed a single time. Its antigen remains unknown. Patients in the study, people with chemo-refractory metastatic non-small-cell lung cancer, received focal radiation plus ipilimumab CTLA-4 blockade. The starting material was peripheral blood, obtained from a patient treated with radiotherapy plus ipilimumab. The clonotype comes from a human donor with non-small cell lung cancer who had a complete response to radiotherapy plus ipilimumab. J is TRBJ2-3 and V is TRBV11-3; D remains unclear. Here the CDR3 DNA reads TGTGCCAGCAGCTCCTCGGCGGTTACAGATACGCAGTATTTT. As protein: CASSSSAVTDTQYF.